The subject of this entry is one T cell receptor beta chain. Its antigen is as yet unknown. Germline CDR1 reads GTSNPN; CDR2 reads SVGIG (reference sequence). V was pared by 3 bases and J by 8 bases, with 26 bases between. The CDR3 loop spans 17 amino acids. These data are taken from a study of cytomegalovirus exposure and HLA in healthy donors. Study-level findings and limits: In all likelihood, a cluster of highly shared sequence variants was a sequencing artifact.

Researchers ran the PCR with 60 Vbeta and 13 Jbeta primers. Measured with immunoSEQ multiplex PCR; TCRdb has only the in-frame clones, and not every one. This table has 74,000 or so clones, over 70% appearing once. The V and J genes are TRBV30 and TRBJ2-1; TRBD2 is a possible D gene (7 bases). This TCR was sampled from a male donor in good health and CMV-seropositive. Sequencing used PBMCs. The CDR3 sequence is CAWRKQGGGALGDEQFF. CDR3 sequence (DNA): TGTGCCTGGAGGAAGCAGGGAGGGGGGGCTCTAGGCGATGAGCAGTTCTTC.